The clone carrying this T cell receptor (beta chain) appeared a few times. Its specificity is unknown. These data originate in a study of T-cell reconstitution after alpha-beta-depleted transplantation in children. Study observations and caveats: Several patients had high TCRbeta diversity at day 60; it came from surviving recipient T cells and thymic progenitors. Diversity and T-cell counts at one year after transplant derived mostly from new T cells. It was reported that alpha-beta T cells came from several hundred expanded graft clones (about two months after transplant).

Construction of the TCRbeta library involved unique molecular identifiers. TCRdb reprocessed the PCR reads via MiXCR and lists one record per CDR3 protein. The sample has hundreds of thousands of distinct CDR3 sequences; 10% to 15% are singletons. Germline V gives CDR1 PRHDT, CDR2 FYEKMQ (reference sequence). The CDR3 has 15 residues. V was clipped by 3 bases and J by 3 bases; unmatched bases: 4. This chain links TRBV13 with TRBJ2-5, with 10 bases lining up with TRBD2. The specimen was PBMCs, mostly from graft donor cells, collected 360 days after TCRalphabeta/CD19-depleted stem cell transplant. The sequence came from a male patient between 5 and 17 years old who had a stem cell transplant for acute myeloid leukemia, so the T cells may come from the graft donor. The CDR3 is CASSFGLAAKETQYF. CDR3 DNA: TGTGCCAGCAGCTTCGGACTAGCGGCTAAAGAGACCCAGTACTTC.